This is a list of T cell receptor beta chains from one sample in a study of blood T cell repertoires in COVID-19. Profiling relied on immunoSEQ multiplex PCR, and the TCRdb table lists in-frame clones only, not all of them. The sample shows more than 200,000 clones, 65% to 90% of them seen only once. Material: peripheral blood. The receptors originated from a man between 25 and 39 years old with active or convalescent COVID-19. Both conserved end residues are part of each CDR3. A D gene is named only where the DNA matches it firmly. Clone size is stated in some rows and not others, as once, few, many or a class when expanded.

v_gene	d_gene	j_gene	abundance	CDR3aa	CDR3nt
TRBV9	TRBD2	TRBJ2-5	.	CASSVGSGGGVQETQYF	TGTGCCAGCAGCGTAGGGTCTGGCGGGGGGGTTCAAGAGACCCAGTACTTC
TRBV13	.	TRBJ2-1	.	CASSSGLSNEQFF	TGTGCCAGCAGCTCGGGACTGTCAAATGAGCAGTTCTTC
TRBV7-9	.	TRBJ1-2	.	CASSSGYQDITGYTF	TGTGCCAGCAGCTCAGGCTATCAGGATATCACTGGCTACACCTTC
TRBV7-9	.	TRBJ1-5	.	CASSLDGERLYQPQHF	TGTGCCAGCAGCTTAGATGGGGAGCGGCTTTACCAGCCCCAGCATTTT
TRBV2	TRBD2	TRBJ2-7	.	CASSEPGLGSVEQYF	TGTGCCAGCAGTGAACCGGGACTAGGGTCTGTCGAGCAGTACTTC
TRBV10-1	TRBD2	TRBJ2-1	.	CASSISGGPYNEQFF	TGCGCCAGCAGCATTAGCGGGGGGCCCTACAATGAGCAGTTCTTC
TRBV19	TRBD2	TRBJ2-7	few	CASRRSGGPPYEQYF	TGTGCCAGTAGGAGGAGCGGGGGGCCTCCCTACGAGCAGTACTTC
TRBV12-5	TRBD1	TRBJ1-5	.	CASGLAVTGGVGNQPQHF	TGTGCTAGTGGTTTGGCCGTGACAGGGGGCGTTGGCAATCAGCCCCAGCATTTT
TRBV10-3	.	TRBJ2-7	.	CAISPTAVAEQYF	TGTGCCATCTCCCCGACCGCCGTAGCCGAGCAGTACTTC
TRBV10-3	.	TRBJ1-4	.	CAISEGGKLFF	TGTGCCATCAGTGAAGGGGGAAAACTGTTTTTT
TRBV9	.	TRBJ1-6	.	CASSPQGQDNSPLHF	TGTGCCAGCAGCCCCCAGGGGCAGGACAATTCACCCCTCCACTTT
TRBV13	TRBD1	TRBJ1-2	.	CASSLDEDRENYGYTF	TGTGCCAGCAGCTTAGACGAGGACAGGGAAAACTATGGCTACACCTTC
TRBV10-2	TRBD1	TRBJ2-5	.	CASNLRGRFNIETQYF	TGCGCCAGCAACCTCAGGGGGCGCTTTAATATTGAGACCCAGTACTTC
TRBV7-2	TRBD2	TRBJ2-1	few	CASIAGGPYNEQFF	TGTGCCAGTATAGCGGGGGGACCCTACAATGAGCAGTTCTTC
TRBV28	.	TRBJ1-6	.	CASSLRQVVSPLHF	TGTGCCAGCAGTTTAAGACAGGTGGTATCACCCCTCCACTTT
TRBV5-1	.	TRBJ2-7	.	CASSLEPGKQYF	TGCGCCAGCAGCTTGGAACCAGGGAAGCAGTACTTC